This TCR beta chain was sequenced for a study of T-cell memory formation after mild COVID-19. Across the study: Largely, TCR clusters stayed within a single donor.

Notes on this clonotype: The antigen remains undetermined.

Study-wide results and limits: Largely, contracting CD4+ clones fell within CM and EM, and contracting CD8+ clones within EMRA.

One entry per CDR3 protein results from TCRdb running MiXCR on the 5' RACE reads. This table has some 290,000 distinct CDR3 sequences, roughly 17% appearing once. CDR1 is SGHTA, CDR2 FQGNSA, per germline. CDR3 length equals 17 residues. The J segment lost 1 base and the V segment lost 2 bases, leaving 5 bases of the junction unmatched. The genes are TRBV7-2 and TRBJ2-6; 7 bases line up with TRBD2. The source is a man aged 18 to 35 who had mild COVID-19 (a few samples of this study predate the infection). Cell type and time point are not known. The specimen was PBMCs or a T cell subset sorted from them (not recorded which). CDR3 in amino acids: CASSLKGAGSGANVLTF. The CDR3 DNA sequence: TGTGCCAGCAGCTTAAAGGGAGCGGGGTCTGGGGCCAACGTCCTGACTTTC.